The T cell receptor beta chain under discussion was sequenced for a study of cytomegalovirus exposure and HLA in healthy donors. Both 60 Vbeta primers and 13 Jbeta primers went into the PCR. The protocol was immunoSEQ multiplex PCR, while the TCRdb copy is restricted to in-frame clones and leaves out a portion. Here the sample spans fewer than 200,000 clones, around 80% being singletons. This CDR3 comprises 14 residues. Per the germline V gene, CDR1 is MNHEY and CDR2 is SMNVEV (reference sequence). V was shortened by 2 bases and J by 2 bases, with 9 bases between the two germline ends. Of note for this clone: The antigen is not known. The same CDR3 can be traced to other DNA sequences in this sample.

Findings and limits, study-wide: In a later analysis, HLA-associated TCR beta chains were more clonally expanded than equally common others.

Each donor was healthy, and each was a bone marrow donor. The sequenced sample consisted of PBMCs. This TCR was recovered from a man aged 18-30 years in good health and CMV-seropositive. This sequence joins TRBV27 and TRBJ1-2; D is perhaps TRBD1 (5 bases). In DNA form, the CDR3 reads TGTGCCAGCAGTTTAAGCAGGGCGAACTATGGCTACACCTTC. Translating gives CASSLSRANYGYTF.